The T cell receptor (beta chain) under discussion was sequenced for a study of beta chain features in type 1 diabetes. The germline CDR1 and CDR2 sequences are DFQATT and SNEGSKA (reference sequence). The CDR3 has 11 residues. Trimming took 5 bases from V and 2 from J, leaving 3 bases between them. The entirety of the isolated RNA underwent reverse transcription, so expressed TCRB transcripts were sequenced. TCRdb keeps only in-frame clones here, not all; method: immunoSEQ multiplex PCR. The data contain approximately 600,000 clones, around 11% of them singletons. Study-level points and caveats: Among patients with Type 1 diabetes, TCRB CDR3s were moderately but significantly shorter in every one of the four CD4+ subsets.

As concerns this clone: Its antigen remains unidentified.

The sequencing input was naive CD4+ T cells from blood. The TCR sequence derives from a man between 25 and 39 years old with type 1 diabetes. The chain carries TRBV20-1 and TRBJ1-4; D remains ambiguous. The CDR3 loop reads CSAETNEKLFF. CDR3 bases: TGCAGTGCTGAGACTAATGAAAAACTGTTTTTT.